Many counts were recorded for the clone carrying this T cell receptor beta chain. Its specificity is unknown. TCR beta CDR3 regions were amplified from RNA. A set of HTBI primers served as the primers for a first-round RT-PCR of the TCR CDR3. TCRdb re-derived calls from the multiplex PCR reads in MiXCR, one entry per CDR3 protein. The table lists about 360,000 distinct CDR3 sequences, around 14% of them singletons. This entry is derived from a study of T cells in Graves' hyperthyroidism and ophthalmopathy. Study at large: Peripheral blood collection took place at initial diagnosis, before any treatment.

The study's findings and limits: The majority of expanded thyroid clonotypes above 0.001 also appeared in blood.

Disease duration under 2 months; hyperthyroidism patients were aged 18 to 65. Extraction of PBMCs used 10 ml of fresh peripheral blood. The clonotype originates from a woman younger than 30 with Graves' hyperthyroidism. Sequencing input: blood.

CDR3 nucleotide sequence: TGTGCCAGCAGCTCCAGAAGGGGGGCGAGGGGGAATGAGCAGTTCTTC. Its translation: CASSSRRGARGNEQFF. V usage is TRBV11-3 and J usage is TRBJ2-1; D may correspond to TRBD1 or TRBD2 (6 bases each). The length of the CDR3 is 16 residues. Germline CDR1 is SGHNT and CDR2 is YENEEA. Trimming removed 4 bases from V and 7 bases from J, with 20 bases in between.